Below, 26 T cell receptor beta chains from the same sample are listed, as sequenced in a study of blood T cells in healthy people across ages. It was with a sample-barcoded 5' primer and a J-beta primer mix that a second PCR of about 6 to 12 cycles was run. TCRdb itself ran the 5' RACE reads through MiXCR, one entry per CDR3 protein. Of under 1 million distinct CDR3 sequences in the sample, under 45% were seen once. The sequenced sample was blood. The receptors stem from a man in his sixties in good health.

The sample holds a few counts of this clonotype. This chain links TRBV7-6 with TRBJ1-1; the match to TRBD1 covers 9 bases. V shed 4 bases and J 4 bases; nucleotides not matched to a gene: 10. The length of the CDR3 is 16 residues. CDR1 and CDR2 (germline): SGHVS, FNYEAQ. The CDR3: CASSSTAGTGSTEAFF. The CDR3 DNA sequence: TGTGCCAGCAGCTCTACAGCCGGGACAGGGTCCACTGAAGCTTTCTTT.

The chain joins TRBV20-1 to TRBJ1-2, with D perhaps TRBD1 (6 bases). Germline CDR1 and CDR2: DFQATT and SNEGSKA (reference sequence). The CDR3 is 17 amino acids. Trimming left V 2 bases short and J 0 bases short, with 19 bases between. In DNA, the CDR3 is TGCAGTGCTAGACAATTCATTTTCAGGGGTTCTAACTATGGCTACACCTTC. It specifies CSARQFIFRGSNYGYTF.

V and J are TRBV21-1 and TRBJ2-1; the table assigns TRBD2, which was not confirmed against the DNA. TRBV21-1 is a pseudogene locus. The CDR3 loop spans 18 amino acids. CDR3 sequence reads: CASSKWPGRGALYNEQFF. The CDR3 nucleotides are TGTGCCAGCAGCAAATGGCCTGGGCGGGGGGCCCTCTACAATGAGCAGTTCTTC.

The CDR3 nucleotides read TGTGCCAGCTCACGTAGGCAAGCAATAGACAATGAGCAGTTCTTC. This translates into CASSRRQAIDNEQFF. The gene calls are TRBV18 and TRBJ2-1; no definite D call. Germline CDR1 reads KGHSH; CDR2 reads LQKENI. V lost 4 bases and J 5 bases, leaving 15 bases between the germline ends. The CDR3 spans 15 residues.

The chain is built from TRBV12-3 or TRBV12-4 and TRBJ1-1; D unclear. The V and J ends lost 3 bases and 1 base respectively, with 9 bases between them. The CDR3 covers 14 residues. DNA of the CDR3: TGTGCCAGCAGTTTGAGGTTCTGGAACACTGAAGCTTTCTTT. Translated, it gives CASSLRFWNTEAFF.

The chain's CDR3 is CASREPSGGTSNEQFF. The CDR3 DNA is TGCGCCAGCAGGGAACCTAGCGGGGGGACCAGTAATGAGCAGTTCTTC. The chain has TRBV5-1 and TRBJ2-1, with TRBD2 matching over 11 bases. Trimming removed 5 bases from V and 7 bases from J; junction bases left unmatched: 11. Per the germline V gene, CDR1 is SGHRS and CDR2 is YFSETQ. The CDR3 totals 16 residues. The complete variable domain, with remaining parts taken from reference TRBV5-1 and TRBJ2-1, reads KAGVTQTPRYLIKTRGQQVTLSCSPISGHRSVSWYQQTPGQGLQFLFEYFSETQRNKGNFPGRFSGRQFSNSRSEMNVSTLELGDSALYLCASREPSGGTSNEQFFGPGTRLTVL.

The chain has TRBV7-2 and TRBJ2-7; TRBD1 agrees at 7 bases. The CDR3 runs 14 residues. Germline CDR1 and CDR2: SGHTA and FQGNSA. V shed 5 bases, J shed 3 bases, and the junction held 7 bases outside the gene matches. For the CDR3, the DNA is TGTGCCAGCAGCGCCCCGGGACAGATCTACGAGCAGTACTTC. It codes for CASSAPGQIYEQYF.

This CDR3 reads CASSLRRASSSYEQYF. The CDR3 coding sequence is TGTGCCAGCAGCTTACGCAGGGCCTCCAGCTCCTACGAGCAGTACTTC. The chain couples TRBV7-9 to TRBJ2-7; maybe TRBD1 (5 bases). The length of the CDR3 is 16 residues. Germline CDR1 SEHNR, CDR2 FQNEAQ (reference sequence). V was pared by 2 bases and J by 0 bases, with 14 bases between.

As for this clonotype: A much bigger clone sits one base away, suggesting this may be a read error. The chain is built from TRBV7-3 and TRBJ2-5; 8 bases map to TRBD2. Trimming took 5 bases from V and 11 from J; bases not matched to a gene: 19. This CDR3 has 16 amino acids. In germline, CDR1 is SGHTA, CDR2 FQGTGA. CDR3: CASSPQSGGPYNEQYF. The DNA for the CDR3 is TGTGCCAGCAGCCCCCAATCGGGGGGGCCCTACAATGAGCAGTACTTC.

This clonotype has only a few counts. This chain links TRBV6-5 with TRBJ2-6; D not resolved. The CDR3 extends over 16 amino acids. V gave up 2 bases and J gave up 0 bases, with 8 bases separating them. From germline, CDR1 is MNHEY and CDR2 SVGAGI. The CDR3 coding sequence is TGTGCCAGCAGTTACGTCTCATACTCTGGGGCCAACGTCCTGACTTTC. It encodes CASSYVSYSGANVLTF.

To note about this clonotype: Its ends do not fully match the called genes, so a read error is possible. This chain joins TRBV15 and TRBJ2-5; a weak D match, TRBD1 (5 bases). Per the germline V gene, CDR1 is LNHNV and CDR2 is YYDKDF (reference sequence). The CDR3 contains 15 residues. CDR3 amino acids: CATSRLRAGQGTQYF. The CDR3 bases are TGTGCCACCAGCAGACTTCGGGCAGGGCAAGGGACCCAGTACTTC.

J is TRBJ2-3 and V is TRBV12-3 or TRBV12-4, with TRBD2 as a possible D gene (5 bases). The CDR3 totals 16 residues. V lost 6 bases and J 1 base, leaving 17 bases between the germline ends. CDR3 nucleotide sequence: TGTGCCAGCAGCGCGAACCGAGCGGTCGGCACAGATACGCAGTATTTT. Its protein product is CASSANRAVGTDTQYF.

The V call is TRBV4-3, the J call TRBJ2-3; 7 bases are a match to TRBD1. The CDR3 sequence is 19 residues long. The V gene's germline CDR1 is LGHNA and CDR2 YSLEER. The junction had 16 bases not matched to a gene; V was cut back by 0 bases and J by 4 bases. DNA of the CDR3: TGCGCCAGCAGCCAAGACTTCCGGCCGACAGGGCCTGGAGCAGATACGCAGTATTTT. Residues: CASSQDFRPTGPGADTQYF.

CDR3 in amino acids: CASSQVDRGKGYNEQYF. The CDR3 DNA follows: TGTGCCAGCAGCCAAGTCGACAGGGGAAAAGGCTACAATGAGCAGTACTTC. The chain couples TRBV3-1 to TRBJ2-1; 8 nucleotides line up with TRBD1. The end of the DNA fits TRBJ2-7 better, so the J call may be wrong. This CDR3 region has 17 residues. Germline V lookup: CDR1 LGHDT, CDR2 YNNKEL (reference sequence).

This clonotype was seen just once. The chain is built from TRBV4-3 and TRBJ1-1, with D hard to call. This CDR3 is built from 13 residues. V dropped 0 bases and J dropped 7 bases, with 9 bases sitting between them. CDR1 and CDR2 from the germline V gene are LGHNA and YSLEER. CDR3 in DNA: TGCGCCAGCAGCCAAGATCAAGGGTATGAAGCTTTCTTT. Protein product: CASSQDQGYEAFF.

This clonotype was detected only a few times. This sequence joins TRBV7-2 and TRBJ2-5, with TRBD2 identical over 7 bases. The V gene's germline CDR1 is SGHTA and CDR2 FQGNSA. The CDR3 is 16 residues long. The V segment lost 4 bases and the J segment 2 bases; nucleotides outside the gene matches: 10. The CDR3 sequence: CASSSGGRGLQETQYF. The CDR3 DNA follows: TGTGCCAGCAGCTCGGGGGGACGAGGGCTTCAAGAGACCCAGTACTTC. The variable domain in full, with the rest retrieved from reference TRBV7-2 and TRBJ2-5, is GAGVSQSPSNKVTEKGKDVELRCDPISGHTALYWYRQSLGQGLEFLIYFQGNSAPDKSGLPSDRFSAERTGGSVSTLTIQRTQQEDSAVYLCASSSGGRGLQETQYFGPGTRLLVL.

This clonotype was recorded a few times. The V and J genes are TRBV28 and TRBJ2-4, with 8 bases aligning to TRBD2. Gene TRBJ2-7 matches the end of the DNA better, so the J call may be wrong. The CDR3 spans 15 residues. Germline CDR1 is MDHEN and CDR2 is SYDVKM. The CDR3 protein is CASSLGNGGVYEQYF. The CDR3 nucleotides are TGTGCCAGCAGTTTGGGCAACGGGGGGGTGTACGAGCAGTACTTC.

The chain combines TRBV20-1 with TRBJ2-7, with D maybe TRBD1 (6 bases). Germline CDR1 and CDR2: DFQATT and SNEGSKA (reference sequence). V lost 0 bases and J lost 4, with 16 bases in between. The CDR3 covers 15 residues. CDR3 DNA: TGCAGTGCTAGAGATCCGGACAAGGGGGAGTACGAGCAGTACTTC. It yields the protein CSARDPDKGEYEQYF.

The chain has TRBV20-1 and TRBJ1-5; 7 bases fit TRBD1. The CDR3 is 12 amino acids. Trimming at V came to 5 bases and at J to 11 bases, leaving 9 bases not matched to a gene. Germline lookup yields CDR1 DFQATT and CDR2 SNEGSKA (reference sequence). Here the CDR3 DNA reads TGCAGTGCTGCGGACAGGTTCGTGGCCCAGCATTTT. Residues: CSAADRFVAQHF.

The DNA for the CDR3 is TGTGCCAGCAGCGCCGGGGCTCCAGGCGGTTCACCCCTCCACTTT. As protein: CASSAGAPGGSPLHF. This chain joins TRBV7-6 and TRBJ1-6, with TRBD1 as a possible D gene (5 bases). V was cut by 5 bases and J by 9 bases, with 17 bases left in between. Looked up from germline, CDR1 is SGHVS and CDR2 is FNYEAQ. The length of the CDR3 is 15 residues.

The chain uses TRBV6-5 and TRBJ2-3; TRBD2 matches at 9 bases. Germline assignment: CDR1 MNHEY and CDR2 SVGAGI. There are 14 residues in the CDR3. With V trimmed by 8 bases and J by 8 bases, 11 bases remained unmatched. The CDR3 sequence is CASLSGGASGTQYF. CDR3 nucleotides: TGTGCCAGCCTTAGCGGGGGAGCGTCGGGTACGCAGTATTTT.

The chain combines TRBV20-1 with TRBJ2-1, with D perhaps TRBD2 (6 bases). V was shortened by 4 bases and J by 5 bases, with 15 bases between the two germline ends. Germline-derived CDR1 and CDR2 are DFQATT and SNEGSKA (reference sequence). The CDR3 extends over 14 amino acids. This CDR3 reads CSATSIGTHNEQFF. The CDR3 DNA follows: TGCAGTGCTACGAGTATAGGGACTCACAATGAGCAGTTCTTC.

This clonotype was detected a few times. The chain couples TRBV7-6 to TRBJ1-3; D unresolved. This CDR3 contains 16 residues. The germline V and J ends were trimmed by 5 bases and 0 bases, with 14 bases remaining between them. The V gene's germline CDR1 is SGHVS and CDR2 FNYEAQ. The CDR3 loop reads CASSPGPGYSGNTIYF. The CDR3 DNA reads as TGTGCCAGCAGCCCCGGCCCGGGGTACTCTGGAAACACCATATATTTT.

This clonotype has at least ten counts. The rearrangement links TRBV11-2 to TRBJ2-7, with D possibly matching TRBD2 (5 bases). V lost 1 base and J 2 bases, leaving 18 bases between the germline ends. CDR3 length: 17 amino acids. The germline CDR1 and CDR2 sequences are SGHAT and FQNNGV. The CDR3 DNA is TGTGCCAGCAGCTTAGCATTTGCGGGTTTCGGTACCTACGAGCAGTACTTC. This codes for CASSLAFAGFGTYEQYF. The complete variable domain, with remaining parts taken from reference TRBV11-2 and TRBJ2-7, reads EAGVAQSPRYKIIEKRQSVAFWCNPISGHATLYWYQQILGQGPKLLIQFQNNGVVDDSQLPKDRFSAERLKGVDSTLKIQPAKLEDSAVYLCASSLAFAGFGTYEQYFGPGTRLTVT.

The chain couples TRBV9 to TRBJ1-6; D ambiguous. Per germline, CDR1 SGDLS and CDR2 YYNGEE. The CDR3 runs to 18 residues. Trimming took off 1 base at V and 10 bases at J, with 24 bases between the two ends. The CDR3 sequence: CASSVNPTDIQLGSPLHF. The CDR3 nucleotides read TGTGCCAGCAGCGTAAACCCCACGGATATTCAGCTAGGGTCACCCCTCCACTTT.

In DNA form, the CDR3 reads TGTGCCAGCAGCCATGCCGGGACAACGATCACAGATACGCAGTATTTT. This encodes CASSHAGTTITDTQYF. V gene TRBV6-2 or TRBV6-3 combines with J gene TRBJ2-3; tentative D call: TRBD1 (6 bases). V was pared by 6 bases and J by 2 bases, with 18 bases between. The length of the CDR3 is 16 residues. Germline-derived CDR1 and CDR2 are MNHEY and SVGEGT.